This TCR beta chain derives from a study of response to subunit inactivated influenza vaccine. J lost 5 bases, V lost 0 bases, and 6 bases had no gene match. The CDR3 is 15 amino acids. Germline V gene data show CDR1 as DFQATT and CDR2 as SNEGSKA (reference sequence). General study results and limits: The authors put forward the suggestion that each seasonal influenza vaccination may bring in only a limited number of new T cells.

Each CDR3 protein is one row after TCRdb ran MiXCR on the RT-PCR reads. Here the sample spans hundreds of thousands of distinct CDR3 sequences, approximately 7.6% being singletons. In this sample, this clonotype turned up a few times. The antigen remains undetermined. The TCR sequence derives from a man between 50 and 75 years old who received an inactivated influenza vaccine. The starting material was PBMCs from blood, obtained 23 months after vaccination. The chain has TRBV20-1 and TRBJ2-2; 7 bases map to TRBD2. This CDR3 is CSARDGRVRTGELFF. CDR3 in DNA: TGCAGTGCTAGAGATGGGAGGGTTCGGACCGGGGAGCTGTTTTTT.